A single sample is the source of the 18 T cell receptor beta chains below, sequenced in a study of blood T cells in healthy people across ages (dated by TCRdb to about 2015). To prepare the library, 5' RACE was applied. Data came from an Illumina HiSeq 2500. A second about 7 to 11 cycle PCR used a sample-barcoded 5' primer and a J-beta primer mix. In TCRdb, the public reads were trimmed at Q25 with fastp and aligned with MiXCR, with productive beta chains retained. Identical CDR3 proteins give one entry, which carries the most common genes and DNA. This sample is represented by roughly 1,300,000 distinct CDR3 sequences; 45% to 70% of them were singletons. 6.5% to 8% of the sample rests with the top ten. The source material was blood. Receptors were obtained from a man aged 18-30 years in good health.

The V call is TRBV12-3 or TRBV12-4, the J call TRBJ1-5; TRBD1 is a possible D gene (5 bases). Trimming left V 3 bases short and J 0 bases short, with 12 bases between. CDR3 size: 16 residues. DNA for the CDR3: TGTGCCAGCAGTTTCGGGGACGGGGGTAGCAATCAGCCCCAGCATTTT. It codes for CASSFGDGGSNQPQHF.

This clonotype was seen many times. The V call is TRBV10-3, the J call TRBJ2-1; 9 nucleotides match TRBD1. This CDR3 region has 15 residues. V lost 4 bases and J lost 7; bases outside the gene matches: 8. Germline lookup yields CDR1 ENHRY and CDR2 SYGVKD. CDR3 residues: CAISAWDRAGNEQFF. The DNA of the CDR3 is TGTGCCATCAGTGCGTGGGACAGGGCGGGGAATGAGCAGTTCTTC.

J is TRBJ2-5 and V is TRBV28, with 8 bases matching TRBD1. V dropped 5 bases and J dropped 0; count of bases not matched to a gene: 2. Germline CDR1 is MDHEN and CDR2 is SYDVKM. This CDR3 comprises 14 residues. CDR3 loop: CASSTDRDQETQYF. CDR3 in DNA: TGTGCCAGCAGTACGGACAGGGACCAAGAGACCCAGTACTTC.

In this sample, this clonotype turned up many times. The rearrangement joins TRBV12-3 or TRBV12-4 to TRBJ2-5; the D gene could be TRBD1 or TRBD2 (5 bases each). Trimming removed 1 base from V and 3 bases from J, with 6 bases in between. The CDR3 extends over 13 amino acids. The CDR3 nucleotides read TGTGCCAGCAGTTTAGGAGGGGAAGAGACCCAGTACTTC. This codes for CASSLGGEETQYF.

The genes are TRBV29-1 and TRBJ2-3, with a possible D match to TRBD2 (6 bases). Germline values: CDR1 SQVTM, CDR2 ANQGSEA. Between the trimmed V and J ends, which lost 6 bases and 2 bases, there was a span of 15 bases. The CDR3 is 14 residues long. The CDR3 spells CSVLNAGITDTQYF. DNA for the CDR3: TGCAGCGTCCTAAATGCGGGGATCACAGATACGCAGTATTTT.

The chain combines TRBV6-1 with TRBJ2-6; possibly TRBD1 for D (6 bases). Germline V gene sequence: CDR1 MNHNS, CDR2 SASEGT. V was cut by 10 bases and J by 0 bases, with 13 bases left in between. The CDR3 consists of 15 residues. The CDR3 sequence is CATRTALSGANVLTF. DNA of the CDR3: TGTGCCACCAGGACAGCCCTCTCTGGGGCCAACGTCCTGACTTTC.

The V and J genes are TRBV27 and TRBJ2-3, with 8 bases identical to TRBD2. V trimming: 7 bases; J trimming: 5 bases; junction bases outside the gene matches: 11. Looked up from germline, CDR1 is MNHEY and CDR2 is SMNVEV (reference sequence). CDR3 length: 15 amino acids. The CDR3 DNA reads TGTGCCAGCAAAACATCGGGGGGGCCGAGAGATACGCAGTATTTT. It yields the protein CASKTSGGPRDTQYF.

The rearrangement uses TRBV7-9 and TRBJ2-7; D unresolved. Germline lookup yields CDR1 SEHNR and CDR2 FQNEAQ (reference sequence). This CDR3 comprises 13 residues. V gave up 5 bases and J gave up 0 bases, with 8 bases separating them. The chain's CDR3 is CASSTAPSYEQYF. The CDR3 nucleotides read TGTGCCAGCAGCACCGCGCCCTCCTACGAGCAGTACTTC.

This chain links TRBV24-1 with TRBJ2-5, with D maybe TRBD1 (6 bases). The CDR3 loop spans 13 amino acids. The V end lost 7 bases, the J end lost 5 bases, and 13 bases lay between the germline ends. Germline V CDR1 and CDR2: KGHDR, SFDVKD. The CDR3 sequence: CATSGTMEETQYF. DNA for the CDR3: TGTGCCACCAGCGGGACAATGGAGGAGACCCAGTACTTC.

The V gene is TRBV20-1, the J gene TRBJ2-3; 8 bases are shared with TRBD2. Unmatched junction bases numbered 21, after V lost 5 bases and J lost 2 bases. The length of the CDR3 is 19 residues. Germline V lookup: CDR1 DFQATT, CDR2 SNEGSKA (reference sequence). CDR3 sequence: CSARASDSSGRPYTDTQYF. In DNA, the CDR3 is TGCAGTGCTCGAGCCTCCGACTCTAGCGGGCGTCCCTACACAGATACGCAGTATTTT.

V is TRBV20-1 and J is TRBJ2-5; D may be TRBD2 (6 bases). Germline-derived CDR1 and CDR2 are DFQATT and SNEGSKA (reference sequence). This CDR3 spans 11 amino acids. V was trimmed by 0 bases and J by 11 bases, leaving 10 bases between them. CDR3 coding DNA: TGCAGTGCTAGAGATCGGGAGAAGCAGTACTTC. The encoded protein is CSARDREKQYF.

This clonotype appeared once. The CDR3 loop reads CAISGQVDEKLFF. In DNA, the CDR3 is TGTGCCATCAGCGGACAGGTCGATGAAAAACTGTTTTTT. This sequence joins TRBV10-3 and TRBJ1-4, with 7 bases identical to TRBD1. Losses at the gene ends were 6 bases for V and 6 bases for J; bases not matched to a gene: 4. CDR1 is ENHRY and CDR2 is SYGVKD in the germline V gene. This CDR3 comprises 13 residues.

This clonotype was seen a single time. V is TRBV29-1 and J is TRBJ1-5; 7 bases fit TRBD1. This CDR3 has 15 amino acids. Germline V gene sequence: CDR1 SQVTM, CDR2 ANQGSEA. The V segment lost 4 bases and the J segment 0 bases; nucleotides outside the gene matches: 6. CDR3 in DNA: TGCAGCGTTGGGGGGGACAGCCATAGCAATCAGCCCCAGCATTTT. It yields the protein CSVGGDSHSNQPQHF.

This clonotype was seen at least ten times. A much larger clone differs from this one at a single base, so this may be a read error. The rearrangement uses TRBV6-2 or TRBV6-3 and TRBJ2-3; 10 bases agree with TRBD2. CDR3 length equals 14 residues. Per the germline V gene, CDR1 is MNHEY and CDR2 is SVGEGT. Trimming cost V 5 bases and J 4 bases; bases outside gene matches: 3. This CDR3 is CASSDGTSADTQYF. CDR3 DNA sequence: TGTGCCAGCAGTGACGGGACTAGCGCAGATACGCAGTATTTT.

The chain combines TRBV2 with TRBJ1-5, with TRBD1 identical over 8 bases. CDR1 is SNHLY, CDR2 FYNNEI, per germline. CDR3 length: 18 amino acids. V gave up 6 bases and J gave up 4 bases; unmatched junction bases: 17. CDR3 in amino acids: CASRPFTTGAVGNQPQHF. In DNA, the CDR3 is TGTGCCAGCAGACCCTTTACGACAGGGGCCGTCGGGAATCAGCCCCAGCATTTT.

The CDR3: CSAGSRNSGGETQYF. For the CDR3, the DNA is TGCAGTGCTGGTTCGAGAAACAGCGGAGGTGAGACCCAGTACTTC. The rearrangement joins TRBV20-1 to TRBJ2-5; D possibly corresponds to TRBD2 (5 bases). This CDR3 contains 15 residues. The germline V and J ends were trimmed by 5 bases and 5 bases, with 21 bases remaining between them. In germline, CDR1 is DFQATT, CDR2 SNEGSKA (reference sequence).

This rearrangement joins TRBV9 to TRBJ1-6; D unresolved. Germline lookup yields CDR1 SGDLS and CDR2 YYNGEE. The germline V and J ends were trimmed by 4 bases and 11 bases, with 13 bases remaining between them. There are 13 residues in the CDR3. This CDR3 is CASSPRDSTPLHF. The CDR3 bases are TGTGCCAGCAGCCCTAGGGATTCTACACCCCTCCACTTT.

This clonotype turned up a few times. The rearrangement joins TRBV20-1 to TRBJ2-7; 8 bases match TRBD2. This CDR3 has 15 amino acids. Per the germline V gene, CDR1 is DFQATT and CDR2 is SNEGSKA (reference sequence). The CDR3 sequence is CSQSPNSGVTYEQYF. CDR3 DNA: TGCAGCCAGAGCCCAAATAGCGGGGTGACCTACGAGCAGTACTTC.